This TCR beta chain was sequenced in a study of OX40 agonist ivuxolimab in advanced cancers. Overall study: The group had a mean age of around 60 years, ranged from about 20 to 79, and was 75% to 85% male.

Assay used: immunoSEQ multiplex PCR; TCRdb lists only in-frame clones, some missing. The table shows about 29,000 clones, with around nine tenths occurring only once. This CDR3 has 17 residues. The ends were cut back, 3 bases at V and 0 bases at J, with 15 bases in the middle. CDR1 is MGHDK, CDR2 SYGVNS, per germline. This receptor was taken from an adult with an advanced solid tumor such as melanoma, head and neck, liver or kidney cancer. The chain links TRBV25-1 to TRBJ2-1; D gene uncertain. Sequenced here: CD4+ or CD8+ T cells sorted from blood, sampled in a trial of the OX40 agonist ivuxolimab. The CDR3 here is CASSDIRTVSSYNEQFF. Written as DNA, the CDR3 is TGTGCCAGCAGTGATATTCGGACCGTGAGCTCCTACAATGAGCAGTTCTTC.